This TCR beta chain was identified during a study of Ad26.COV2.S vaccination and SARS-CoV-2 variants. In the study overall: Donor was assigned to the Ad26.COV2.S arm of trial COV1001. Intramuscular Ad26.COV2.S at 5x10^10 or 1x10^11 viral particles. The study, taken as a whole, reports: Vaccine recipients surpassed placebo recipients in spike-specific TCR breadth.

Documented treatment: 15 to 20 received Ad26.COV2.S at low or high dose, single or two shots; 5 received placebo; per-sample allocation not given. Vaccine and placebo recipients were sampled on day 63 after the first injection. Donation was by an adult aged 18-55 years who was in Boston. Clones were read by immunoSEQ multiplex PCR, and TCRdb kept only the in-frame ones, dropping some. Found here are roughly 250,000 clones, around 88% of them singletons; the top ten hold less than 3.5%. About this clone: Its antigen is as yet unknown.

This CDR3 spans 14 amino acids. Germline CDR1 is LNHDA and CDR2 is SQIVND (reference sequence). Between the trimmed V and J ends, which lost 7 bases and 0 bases, there was a span of 11 bases. The source material was peripheral blood, sampled in a trial of Ad26.COV2.S vaccine versus placebo. The chain combines TRBV19 with TRBJ2-3; the D gene is possibly TRBD2 (6 bases). This receptor was identified in a person aged 18 to 65 who received the Ad26.COV2.S COVID-19 vaccine or a placebo. The CDR3 nucleotides read TGTGCCAGTACAAAGGCGGGAAGCACAGATACGCAGTATTTT. Translation gives CASTKAGSTDTQYF.